Listed here are 7 T cell receptor beta chains from one sample, sequenced in a study of cytomegalovirus exposure and HLA in healthy donors (TCRdb year 2017). Receptor amplification or capture employed the immunoSEQ multiplex PCR assay. In its TCRdb copy, this immuneACCESS table keeps in-frame sequences only and misses some clones. Where compared with another copy, unresolved V genes explain less than half of these, and the others have no known cause. For this sample the table gives 71,000 or so clones, of which 90% to 95% were detected only once. The ten top clones hold more than 1.2% of the sample. The sequenced material came from PBMCs. The receptors were gathered from a man aged 18 to 30 in good health and CMV-seropositive.

This sequence joins TRBV5-1 and TRBJ1-5, with TRBD1 matching 7 bases. The J segment lost 1 base and the V segment lost 2 bases, leaving 3 bases of the junction unmatched. This CDR3 region has 15 residues. Germline V gene lookup returns CDR1 SGHRS and CDR2 YFSETQ. The CDR3 protein is CASSFTGQSNQPQHF. Written as DNA, the CDR3 is TGCGCCAGCAGCTTCACGGGACAGAGCAATCAGCCCCAGCATTTT. The full variable domain, rest sourced from reference TRBV5-1 and TRBJ1-5, is KAGVTQTPRYLIKTRGQQVTLSCSPISGHRSVSWYQQTPGQGLQFLFEYFSETQRNKGNFPGRFSGRQFSNSRSEMNVSTLELGDSALYLCASSFTGQSNQPQHFGDGTRLSIL.

The gene calls are TRBV28 and TRBJ1-2; D may be TRBD1 (6 bases). CDR3 length: 14 amino acids. CDR1 is MDHEN, CDR2 SYDVKM, per germline. V was cut by 3 bases and J by 8 bases, with 16 bases left in between. The CDR3 bases are TGTGCCAGCAGTTTTCTTGGGACATTTCACGGCTACACCTTC. The encoded protein is CASSFLGTFHGYTF.

V usage is TRBV14 and J usage is TRBJ2-3; tentatively, D is TRBD2 (5 bases). Germline lookup yields CDR1 SGHDN and CDR2 FVKESK. V lost 4 bases, J lost 5 bases, and 13 bases lay in between. This CDR3 is 14 amino acids long. The CDR3 sequence is CASSRRTAGDTQYF. Here the CDR3 DNA reads TGTGCCAGCAGCCGAAGGACTGCGGGAGATACGCAGTATTTT.

This sequence joins TRBV5-4 and TRBJ2-3; 8 bases are shared with TRBD1. Germline V gives CDR1 SGHNT, CDR2 YYREEE (reference sequence). Losses at the gene ends were 2 bases for V and 1 base for J; bases not matched to a gene: 9. The CDR3 has 17 residues. The CDR3 nucleotides read TGTGCCAGCAGCTTCCGGGACAGGTCTTGGCGCACAGATACGCAGTATTTT. This translates into CASSFRDRSWRTDTQYF.

The chain employs TRBV7-9 and TRBJ1-1; D uncertain. The CDR3 contains 13 residues. Looked up from germline, CDR1 is SEHNR and CDR2 is FQNEAQ (reference sequence). V shed 5 bases and J shed 11 bases, with 18 bases lying between them. The CDR3 region has the DNA TGTGCCAGCAGCGTGGGCCACACCCCGGGGGCTTTCTTT. This gives the protein CASSVGHTPGAFF.

The chain links TRBV19 to TRBJ2-7; a weak D match, TRBD2 (6 bases). V lost 6 bases and J 0 bases, leaving 18 bases between the germline ends. Per germline, CDR1 LNHDA and CDR2 SQIVND (reference sequence). The CDR3 is 16 residues long. DNA of the CDR3: TGTGCCAGTAGGGCGATCCGGGGGATGAACTCCTACGAGCAGTACTTC. The encoded protein is CASRAIRGMNSYEQYF.

V and J are TRBV6-4 and TRBJ1-2; TRBD1 aligns across 10 bases. Germline lookup yields CDR1 MRHNA and CDR2 SNTAGT. The CDR3 totals 15 residues. V lost 6 bases, J lost 3 bases, and 7 bases stayed unmatched. The CDR3 DNA reads TGTGCCAGCAGGGGTACCGGGACAGGGGACTATGGCTACACCTTC. Protein: CASRGTGTGDYGYTF.